Given below is one TCR beta chain in context. Antigen unknown. These data are taken from a study of cytomegalovirus exposure and HLA in healthy donors. Study-wide results and limits: TCR beta V- and J-gene trimming, according to a later analysis, was linked to a missense DCLRE1C variant. In a later analysis, across HLA loci, associated TCR counts were highest for DRB1, lowest for HLA-C. Researchers left out some V segments, among them TRBV6-2 and TRBV6-3, as indistinguishable.

Both 60 Vbeta primers and 13 Jbeta primers went into the PCR. This table comes from immunoSEQ multiplex PCR, and its TCRdb copy is limited to in-frame clones, with some not included. In the table there are over 85,000 clones, about 86% of which are singletons. This CDR3 has 14 amino acids. Germline V gene lookup returns CDR1 MNHNS and CDR2 SASEGT. Trimming took off 6 bases at V and 8 bases at J, with 17 bases between the two ends. These donors, healthy bone marrow donors, were studied. This chain uses TRBV6-1 with TRBJ1-5; no clear D. This sequence was found in a man in his forties in good health and CMV-seronegative. The sequenced material came from PBMCs. The CDR3 loop is CASSARDFREPQHF. The CDR3 DNA reads as TGTGCCAGCAGCGCGAGGGATTTTCGGGAGCCCCAGCATTTT.